A single sample gave rise to the 30 T cell receptor beta chains below, sequenced in a study of cytomegalovirus exposure and HLA in healthy donors. Data came from immunoSEQ multiplex PCR; TCRdb stores just in-frame clones and leaves some out. The top ten clones hold approximately 1.4% of a sample with some 130,000 clones, around four fifths of them seen once. Sequenced input: PBMCs. These receptors all stem from a woman aged 30 to 39 in good health and CMV-seronegative.

The genes are TRBV4-3 and TRBJ2-3; tentatively, D is TRBD1 (6 bases). The CDR3 is made up of 14 amino acids. Trimming pared 3 bases from V and 3 bases from J, leaving 10 bases between. From germline, CDR1 is LGHNA and CDR2 YSLEER. This chain's CDR3 is CASSQDSFTDTQYF. CDR3 bases: TGCGCCAGCAGCCAGGACAGTTTTACAGATACGCAGTATTTT.

The chain links TRBV5-1 to TRBJ2-7; 7 bases fit TRBD2. CDR1 SGHRS and CDR2 YFSETQ come from the germline V gene. This CDR3 is 17 amino acids long. V shed 0 bases, J shed 0 bases, and the junction held 9 bases outside the gene matches. This CDR3 reads CASSLVGGVQVSYEQYF. The DNA of the CDR3 is TGCGCCAGCAGCTTGGTTGGGGGGGTCCAGGTCTCCTACGAGCAGTACTTC. Filled out from reference TRBV5-1 and TRBJ2-7, the complete variable domain reads KAGVTQTPRYLIKTRGQQVTLSCSPISGHRSVSWYQQTPGQGLQFLFEYFSETQRNKGNFPGRFSGRQFSNSRSEMNVSTLELGDSALYLCASSLVGGVQVSYEQYFGPGTRLTVT.

This chain uses TRBV7-9 with TRBJ1-1, with D tentatively TRBD1 (6 bases). The germline gives CDR1 SEHNR, CDR2 FQNEAQ (reference sequence). The CDR3 totals 13 residues. V was clipped by 5 bases and J by 3 bases, with 10 bases between them. The CDR3 coding sequence is TGTGCCAGCAGCGGCAACAGGGACACTGAAGCTTTCTTT. This gives the protein CASSGNRDTEAFF.

The chain combines TRBV28 with TRBJ2-7; D is unresolved. CDR3 length equals 13 residues. CDR1 MDHEN and CDR2 SYDVKM come from the germline V gene. V was shortened by 8 bases and J by 2 bases, with 13 bases between the two germline ends. The CDR3 spells CASSSRRTYEQYF. The CDR3, as DNA: TGTGCCAGCTCATCGCGGAGAACCTACGAGCAGTACTTC. The whole variable domain, remainder taken from reference TRBV28 and TRBJ2-7, is DVKVTQSSRYLVKRTGEKVFLECVQDMDHENMFWYRQDPGLGLRLIYFSYDVKMKEKGDIPEGYSVSREKKERFSLILESASTNQTSMYLCASSSRRTYEQYFGPGTRLTVT.

The rearrangement joins TRBV5-4 to TRBJ2-7, with a possible D match to TRBD1 (6 bases). Germline V gene lookup returns CDR1 SGHNT and CDR2 YYREEE (reference sequence). CDR3 length: 13 residues. The V gene lost 3 bases and the J gene lost 4 bases, with 11 bases spanning the gap. As DNA, the CDR3 is TGTGCCAGCAGCTCGGACCAGGGGTACGAGCAGTACTTC. It specifies CASSSDQGYEQYF. The full variable domain, rest sourced from reference TRBV5-4 and TRBJ2-7, is ETGVTQSPTHLIKTRGQQVTLRCSSQSGHNTVSWYQQALGQGPQFIFQYYREEENGRGNFPPRFSGLQFPNYSSELNVNALELDDSALYLCASSSDQGYEQYFGPGTRLTVT.

J is TRBJ1-2 and V is TRBV7-9; maybe TRBD1 (6 bases). Trimming removed 5 bases from V and 4 bases from J, with 11 bases in between. This CDR3 contains 13 residues. Germline CDR1 is SEHNR and CDR2 is FQNEAQ (reference sequence). The CDR3 coding sequence is TGTGCCAGCAGCCAGGGGACAACCTATGGCTACACCTTC. This codes for CASSQGTTYGYTF.

The chain employs TRBV6-5 and TRBJ1-3; D not certain. CDR1 and CDR2 (germline): MNHEY, SVGAGI. V was cut by 1 base and J by 0 bases, with 10 bases left in between. The CDR3 is made up of 16 amino acids. The CDR3 spells CASSYWLPNSGNTIYF. The DNA for the CDR3 is TGTGCCAGCAGTTACTGGCTTCCGAACTCTGGAAACACCATATATTTT.

This chain joins TRBV5-4 and TRBJ1-6; 7 nucleotides align to TRBD1. V lost 7 bases and J lost 6; bases outside the gene matches: 13. The CDR3 contains 16 residues. Germline values: CDR1 SGHNT, CDR2 YYREEE (reference sequence). CDR3 DNA sequence: TGTGCCAGCCATAAAAAAGACAGGGATGGTAATTCACCCCTCCACTTT. Encoded protein: CASHKKDRDGNSPLHF.

The chain carries TRBV7-3 and TRBJ2-2; TRBD2 matches 7 bases. Germline trimming cut 6 bases from V and 6 bases from J; bases unmatched to any gene: 4. The CDR3 runs to 13 residues. Germline values: CDR1 SGHTA, CDR2 FQGTGA. Here the CDR3 DNA reads TGTGCCAGCAGGTTCGCGGGAGCCGGGGAGCTGTTTTTT. It translates to CASRFAGAGELFF.

The table lists this clone with a few counts. V is TRBV6-4 and J is TRBJ1-2; the D gene is possibly TRBD1 (6 bases). The CDR3 runs 14 residues. V was pared by 7 bases and J by 3 bases, with 15 bases between. Per germline, CDR1 MRHNA and CDR2 SNTAGT. The CDR3 nucleotides are TGTGCCAGCACCCCTGGGGGGGCCTACTATGGCTACACCTTC. It encodes CASTPGGAYYGYTF.

The rearrangement uses TRBV11-2 and TRBJ1-5; 9 bases are a match to TRBD1. Germline V lookup: CDR1 SGHAT, CDR2 FQNNGV. This CDR3 region has 14 residues. The junction had 5 bases not matched to a gene; V was cut back by 4 bases and J by 7 bases. This CDR3 reads CASSSTGGRQPQHF. The CDR3 coding sequence is TGTGCCAGCAGCTCTACAGGGGGCCGACAGCCCCAGCATTTT.

J is TRBJ2-3 and V is TRBV6-1; D gene unclear. Trimming pared 1 base from V and 7 bases from J, leaving 12 bases between. The CDR3 has 14 amino acids. Germline V gene lookup returns CDR1 MNHNS and CDR2 SASEGT. The CDR3 loop reads CASSEVTRTYTQYF. The DNA of the CDR3 is TGTGCCAGCAGTGAAGTGACTCGCACGTATACGCAGTATTTT.

This sequence joins TRBV5-5 and TRBJ1-1; 9 bases line up with TRBD1. The junction had 4 bases not matched to a gene; V was cut back by 3 bases and J by 7 bases. The germline V gene encodes CDR1 SGHKS and CDR2 YYEKEE (reference sequence). This CDR3 has 13 residues. The CDR3 loop is CASSSGTGSEAFF. As DNA, the CDR3 is TGTGCCAGCAGCTCCGGGACAGGGAGTGAAGCTTTCTTT.

The chain uses TRBV4-2 and TRBJ2-7; 10 bases agree with TRBD1. The CDR3 runs to 14 residues. The junction had 5 bases not matched to a gene; V was cut back by 5 bases and J by 4 bases. Germline-derived CDR1 and CDR2 are LGHNA and YNFKEQ. The CDR3 bases are TGTGCCAGCAGCAAGGGACAGGGGAAGTACGAGCAGTACTTC. This codes for CASSKGQGKYEQYF.

This clone was seen ten or more times. The chain has TRBV7-2 and TRBJ2-7, with D unresolved. Germline assignment: CDR1 SGHTA and CDR2 FQGNSA. Trimming left V 1 base short and J 0 bases short, with 7 bases between. CDR3 size: 14 residues. CDR3: CASSLGISSYEQYF. The CDR3 DNA follows: TGTGCCAGCAGCTTAGGAATCAGCTCCTACGAGCAGTACTTC.

V usage is TRBV4-1 and J usage is TRBJ2-1; TRBD2 agrees at 10 bases. This CDR3 has 15 residues. After removal of 1 base from V and 10 bases from J, the junction contained 7 bases not matched to a gene. Germline V gene data show CDR1 as MGHRA and CDR2 as YSYEKL. Here the CDR3 DNA reads TGCGCCAGCAGCCAAGCCAGCGGGGGGGCCGGCGAGCAGTTCTTC. Its translation: CASSQASGGAGEQFF.

The chain employs TRBV28 and TRBJ1-1, with a tentative D call TRBD1 (5 bases). The germline CDR1 and CDR2 sequences are MDHEN and SYDVKM. This CDR3 contains 15 residues. The V gene lost 6 bases and the J gene lost 1 base, with 15 bases spanning the gap. The CDR3 bases are TGTGCCAGCAGACAACACAGGTCCCCGAACACTGAAGCTTTCTTT. As protein: CASRQHRSPNTEAFF.

The chain uses TRBV6-1 and TRBJ2-7; no firm D call. The CDR3 contains 12 residues. Germline V gene sequence: CDR1 MNHNS, CDR2 SASEGT. The V end was cut by 8 bases, the J end by 3 bases, with 11 bases between. The CDR3 DNA reads as TGTGCCAGCTCAACAGAGATCTACGAGCAGTACTTC. It translates to CASSTEIYEQYF.

This clone was seen only a few times. The rearrangement uses TRBV7-2 and TRBJ2-2; D remains ambiguous. The germline V and J ends were trimmed by 6 bases and 1 base, with 6 bases remaining between them. CDR3 length: 13 residues. CDR1 is SGHTA and CDR2 is FQGNSA in the germline V gene. The CDR3 protein is CASRPGNTGELFF. Here the CDR3 DNA reads TGTGCCAGCAGGCCAGGGAACACCGGGGAGCTGTTTTTT.

This clone was counted a few times. The chain has TRBV27 and TRBJ1-6; D perhaps matches TRBD1 (6 bases). This CDR3 spans 14 amino acids. Trimming took off 9 bases at V and 6 bases at J, with 15 bases between the two ends. The V gene's germline CDR1 is MNHEY and CDR2 SMNVEV (reference sequence). In DNA, the CDR3 is TGTGCCAGTTCCTGGGGGGGCCTTAATTCACCCCTCCACTTT. It translates to CASSWGGLNSPLHF.

This chain joins TRBV13 and TRBJ1-2, with 8 bases lining up with TRBD1. This CDR3 is built from 12 residues. The J segment lost 6 bases and the V segment lost 6 bases, leaving 3 bases of the junction unmatched. CDR1 and CDR2 (germline): PRHDT, FYEKMQ (reference sequence). The CDR3 spells CASSRTGNGYTF. The CDR3 DNA reads as TGTGCCAGCAGTCGGACAGGGAATGGCTACACCTTC.

This chain uses TRBV28 with TRBJ1-6; 7 positions agree with TRBD1. The CDR3 contains 15 residues. Germline CDR1 reads MDHEN; CDR2 reads SYDVKM. V was clipped by 5 bases and J by 8 bases; unmatched bases: 9. The DNA for the CDR3 is TGTGCCAGCAGTCACCAGGGGGTTAAGGATTCACCCCTCCACTTT. This sequence encodes CASSHQGVKDSPLHF.

This clone was seen just once. The J gene is TRBJ2-6, the V gene TRBV9, with D possibly being TRBD1 (6 bases). This CDR3 has 16 residues. The V end was cut by 7 bases, the J end by 0 bases, with 14 bases between. Per germline, CDR1 SGDLS and CDR2 YYNGEE. The CDR3 bases are TGTGCCAGCGCAACGGGACAACACTCTGGGGCCAACGTCCTGACTTTC. As protein: CASATGQHSGANVLTF.

The rearrangement uses TRBV7-6 and TRBJ2-1; TRBD1 is a possible D gene (6 bases). Germline CDR1 reads SGHVS; CDR2 reads FNYEAQ. With 5 bases removed from V and 7 bases from J, the gap between germline ends came to 9 bases. The CDR3 sequence is 12 residues long. CDR3 loop: CASSIGTNEQFF. The CDR3, as DNA: TGTGCCAGCAGCATTGGGACAAATGAGCAGTTCTTC.

This chain joins TRBV27 and TRBJ2-5, with D possibly matching TRBD1 (5 bases). V was trimmed by 6 bases and J by 0 bases, leaving 11 bases between them. The CDR3 spans 14 residues. Germline-derived CDR1 and CDR2 are MNHEY and SMNVEV (reference sequence). In DNA, the CDR3 is TGTGCCAGCAGCCGCCGACAGAACCAAGAGACCCAGTACTTC. Amino acid sequence: CASSRRQNQETQYF.

This chain joins TRBV4-2 and TRBJ1-1; no reliable D call. Germline V gene sequence: CDR1 LGHNA, CDR2 YNFKEQ. CDR3 length equals 15 residues. Trimming left V 0 bases short and J 0 bases short, with 8 bases between. This chain's CDR3 is CASSQDGQVNTEAFF. The CDR3 DNA reads TGTGCCAGCAGCCAAGATGGGCAGGTGAACACTGAAGCTTTCTTT.

The chain employs TRBV28 and TRBJ2-5, with 10 positions matching TRBD1. Germline V CDR1 and CDR2: MDHEN, SYDVKM. The CDR3 consists of 13 residues. J gave up 7 bases and V 6 bases, and 5 bases lay outside the gene matches. CDR3 residues: CASSTGTGVTQYF. The CDR3 nucleotides read TGTGCCAGCAGCACCGGGACAGGGGTGACCCAGTACTTC.

V gene TRBV27 combines with J gene TRBJ2-5; 11 bases are a match to TRBD2. Germline CDR1 is MNHEY and CDR2 is SMNVEV (reference sequence). CDR3 length equals 17 residues. Germline trimming cut 3 bases from V and 1 base from J; bases unmatched to any gene: 7. CDR3 in DNA: TGTGCCAGCAGTTTCACTAGCGGGGGCGCCTCCCAAGAGACCCAGTACTTC. Translating gives CASSFTSGGASQETQYF.

The J gene is TRBJ2-7, the V gene TRBV27; 10 bases fit TRBD2. This CDR3 is 14 amino acids long. The trim removed 9 bases at V and 4 bases at J, leaving 9 bases unmatched. Germline lookup yields CDR1 MNHEY and CDR2 SMNVEV (reference sequence). CDR3 protein: CASKLLAGRYEQYF. The CDR3 nucleotides are TGTGCCAGTAAACTACTAGCGGGGAGGTACGAGCAGTACTTC.

The chain couples TRBV10-3 to TRBJ1-2; TRBD1 matches at 9 bases. CDR3 size: 15 residues. The germline V gene has CDR1 ENHRY and CDR2 SYGVKD. V lost 4 bases to trimming and J lost 8 bases; unmatched junction nucleotides: 11. Here the CDR3 DNA reads TGTGCCATCAGTGGCGGCTGGACAGGGGTCGGAGGCTACACCTTC. It specifies CAISGGWTGVGGYTF.